This TCR beta chain was recovered during a study of blood T cell repertoires in COVID-19. Overall study context: Acute and convalescent COVID-19 samples came from the United States, Italy and Spain. Nucleic acid was either cDNA or gDNA, and it came from T cells, B-cell-depleted T cells, or PBMCs.

Study processing details: Nucleated cell number was recorded as an estimate derived from reference gene primer amplification. This table comes from immunoSEQ multiplex PCR, and its TCRdb copy is limited to in-frame clones, with some not included. Clone size and V and J calls were adopted from that table, with D and trimming inferred from the DNA. The table records hundreds of thousands of clones, 70% to 90% of them present only once. Germline V gene lookup returns CDR1 LNHDA and CDR2 SQIVND (reference sequence). The CDR3 is 11 amino acids. The germline V and J ends were trimmed by 6 bases and 6 bases, with 6 bases remaining between them.

The receptor was derived from a human donor in a cohort sampled during active COVID-19. The rearrangement links TRBV19 to TRBJ2-1, with TRBD2 as a possible D gene (6 bases). The sequenced sample was peripheral blood. DNA of the CDR3: TGTGCCAGTAGGACTAGCAATGAGCAGTTCTTC. It yields the protein CASRTSNEQFF.